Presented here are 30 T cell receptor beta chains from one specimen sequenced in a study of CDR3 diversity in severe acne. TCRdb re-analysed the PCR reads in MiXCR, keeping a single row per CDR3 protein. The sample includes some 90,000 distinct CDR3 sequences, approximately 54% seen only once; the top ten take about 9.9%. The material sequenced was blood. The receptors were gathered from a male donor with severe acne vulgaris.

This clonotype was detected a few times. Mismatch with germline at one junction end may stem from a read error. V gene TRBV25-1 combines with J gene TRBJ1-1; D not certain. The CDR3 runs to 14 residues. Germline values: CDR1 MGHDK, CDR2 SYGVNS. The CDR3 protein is CASSQGLGYTEAFF. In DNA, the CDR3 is TGCGCCAGCAGCCAAGGGCTGGGTTACACTGAAGCTTTCTTT.

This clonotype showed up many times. In nucleotides, the CDR3 is TGTGCGGGGGGACGAGATTGGGACGAGCAGTACTTC. Translation gives CAGGRDWDEQYF. The V and J genes are TRBV2 and TRBJ2-7; possibly TRBD2 for D (6 bases). CDR1 and CDR2 from the germline V gene are SNHLY and FYNNEI. The CDR3 consists of 12 residues.

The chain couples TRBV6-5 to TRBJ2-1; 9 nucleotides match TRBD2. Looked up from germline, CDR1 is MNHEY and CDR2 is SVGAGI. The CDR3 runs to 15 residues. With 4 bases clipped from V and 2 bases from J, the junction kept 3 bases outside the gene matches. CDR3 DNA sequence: TGTGCCAGCAGTTCGGGACTAGCCACCTACAATGAGCAGTTCTTC. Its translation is CASSSGLATYNEQFF.

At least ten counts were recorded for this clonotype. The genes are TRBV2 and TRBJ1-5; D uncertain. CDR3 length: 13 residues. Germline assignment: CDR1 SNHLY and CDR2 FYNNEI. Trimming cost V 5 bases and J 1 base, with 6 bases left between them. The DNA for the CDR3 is TGTGCCAGCAGTTCGACAAGCAATCAGCCCCAGCATTTT. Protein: CASSSTSNQPQHF.

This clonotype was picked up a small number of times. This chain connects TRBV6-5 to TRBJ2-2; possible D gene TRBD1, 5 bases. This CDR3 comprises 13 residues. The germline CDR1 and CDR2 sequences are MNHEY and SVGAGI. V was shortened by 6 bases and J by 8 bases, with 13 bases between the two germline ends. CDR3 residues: CASSTQGWGELFF. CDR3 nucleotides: TGTGCCAGCAGCACCCAGGGATGGGGGGAGCTGTTTTTT.

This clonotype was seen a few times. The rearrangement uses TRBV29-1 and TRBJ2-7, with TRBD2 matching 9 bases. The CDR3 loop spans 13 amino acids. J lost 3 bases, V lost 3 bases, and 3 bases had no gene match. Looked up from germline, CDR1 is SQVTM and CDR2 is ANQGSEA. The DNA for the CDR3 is TGCAGCGTTGACGATAGCGGGAGCTACGAGCAGTACTTC. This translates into CSVDDSGSYEQYF.

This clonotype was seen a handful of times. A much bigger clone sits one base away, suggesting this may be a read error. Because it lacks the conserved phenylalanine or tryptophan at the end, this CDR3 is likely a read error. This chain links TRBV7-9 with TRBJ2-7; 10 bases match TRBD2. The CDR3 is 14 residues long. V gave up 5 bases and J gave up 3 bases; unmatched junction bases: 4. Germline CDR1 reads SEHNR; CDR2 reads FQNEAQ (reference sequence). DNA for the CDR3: TGTGCCAGCAGCGCGGGACTAGCGATCTACGAGCAGTACCTC. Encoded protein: CASSAGLAIYEQYL.

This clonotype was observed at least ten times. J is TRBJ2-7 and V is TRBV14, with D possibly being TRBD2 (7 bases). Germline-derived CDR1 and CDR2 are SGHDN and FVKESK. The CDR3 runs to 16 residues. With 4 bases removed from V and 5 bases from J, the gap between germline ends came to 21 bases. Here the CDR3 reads CASSPGIGGGGNEQYF. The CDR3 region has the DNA TGTGCCAGCAGCCCCGGAATCGGGGGAGGGGGGAACGAGCAGTACTTC. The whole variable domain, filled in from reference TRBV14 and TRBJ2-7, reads EAGVTQFPSHSVIEKGQTVTLRCDPISGHDNLYWYRRVMGKEIKFLLHFVKESKQDESGMPNNRFLAERTGGTYSTLKVQPAELEDSGVYFCASSPGIGGGGNEQYFGPGTRLTVT.

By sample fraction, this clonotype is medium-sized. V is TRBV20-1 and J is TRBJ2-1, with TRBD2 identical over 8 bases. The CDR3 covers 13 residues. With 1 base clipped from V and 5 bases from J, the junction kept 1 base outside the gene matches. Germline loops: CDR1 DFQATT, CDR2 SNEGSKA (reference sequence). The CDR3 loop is CSARASGHNEQFF. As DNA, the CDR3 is TGCAGTGCTAGAGCTAGCGGGCACAATGAGCAGTTCTTC.

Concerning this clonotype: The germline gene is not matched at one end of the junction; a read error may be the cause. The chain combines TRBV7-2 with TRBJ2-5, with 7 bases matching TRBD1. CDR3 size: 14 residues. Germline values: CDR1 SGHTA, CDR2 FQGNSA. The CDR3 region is CASSFRGTEETEYF. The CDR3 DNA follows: TGTGCCAGCAGTTTCCGAGGGACAGAAGAGACCGAGTACTTC.

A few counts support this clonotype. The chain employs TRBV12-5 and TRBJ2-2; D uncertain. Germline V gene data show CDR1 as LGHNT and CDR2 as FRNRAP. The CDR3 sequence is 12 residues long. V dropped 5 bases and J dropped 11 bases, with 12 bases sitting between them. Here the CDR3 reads CASGPNSLELFF. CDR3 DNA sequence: TGTGCTAGTGGTCCTAACTCACTTGAGCTGTTTTTT. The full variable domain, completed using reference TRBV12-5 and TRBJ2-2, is DARVTQTPRHKVTEMGQEVTMRCQPILGHNTVFWYRQTMMQGLELLAYFRNRAPLDDSGMPKDRFSAEMPDATLATLKIQPSEPRDSAVYFCASGPNSLELFFGEGSRLTVL.

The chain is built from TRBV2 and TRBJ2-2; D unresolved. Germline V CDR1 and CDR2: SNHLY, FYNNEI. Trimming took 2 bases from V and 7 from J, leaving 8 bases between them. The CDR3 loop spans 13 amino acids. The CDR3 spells CASSENPGGELFF. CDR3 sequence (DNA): TGTGCCAGCAGTGAAAATCCAGGCGGGGAGCTGTTTTTT. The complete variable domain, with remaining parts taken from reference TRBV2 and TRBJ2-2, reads EPEVTQTPSHQVTQMGQEVILRCVPISNHLYFYWYRQILGQKVEFLVSFYNNEISEKSEIFDDQFSVERPDGSNFTLKIRSTKLEDSAMYFCASSENPGGELFFGEGSRLTVL.

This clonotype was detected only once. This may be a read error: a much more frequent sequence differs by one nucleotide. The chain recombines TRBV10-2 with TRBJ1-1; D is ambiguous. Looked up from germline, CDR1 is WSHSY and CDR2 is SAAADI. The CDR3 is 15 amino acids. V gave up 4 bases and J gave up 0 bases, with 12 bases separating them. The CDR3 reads CASSVGSTMNTEAFF. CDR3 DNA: TGCGCCAGCAGTGTAGGCTCAACGATGAACACTGAAGCTTTCTTT.

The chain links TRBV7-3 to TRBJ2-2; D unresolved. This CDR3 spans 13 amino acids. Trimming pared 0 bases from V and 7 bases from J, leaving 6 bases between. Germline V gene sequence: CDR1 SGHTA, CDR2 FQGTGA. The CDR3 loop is CASSLTPDGELFF. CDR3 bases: TGTGCCAGCAGCTTAACCCCGGACGGGGAGCTGTTTTTT.

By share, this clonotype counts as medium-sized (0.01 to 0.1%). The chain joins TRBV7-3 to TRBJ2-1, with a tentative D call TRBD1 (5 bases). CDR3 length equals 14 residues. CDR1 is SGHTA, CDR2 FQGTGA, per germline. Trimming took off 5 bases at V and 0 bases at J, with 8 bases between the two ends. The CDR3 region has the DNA TGTGCCAGCAGCCCTGACAGCTCCTACAATGAGCAGTTCTTC. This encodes CASSPDSSYNEQFF.

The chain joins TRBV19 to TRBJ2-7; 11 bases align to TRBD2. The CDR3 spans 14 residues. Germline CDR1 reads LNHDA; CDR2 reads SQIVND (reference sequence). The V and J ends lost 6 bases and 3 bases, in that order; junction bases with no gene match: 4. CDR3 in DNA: TGTGCCAGTAGAGGTCTAGCGGGAGGCTACGAGCAGTACTTC. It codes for CASRGLAGGYEQYF.

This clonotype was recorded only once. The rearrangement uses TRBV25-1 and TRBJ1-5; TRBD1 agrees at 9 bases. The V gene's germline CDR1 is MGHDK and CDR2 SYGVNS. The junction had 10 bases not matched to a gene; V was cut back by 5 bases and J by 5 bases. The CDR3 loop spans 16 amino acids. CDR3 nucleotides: TGTGCCAGCAGTCCCTGGGGACAGGGTCGGGATCAGCCCCAGCATTTT. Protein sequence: CASSPWGQGRDQPQHF.

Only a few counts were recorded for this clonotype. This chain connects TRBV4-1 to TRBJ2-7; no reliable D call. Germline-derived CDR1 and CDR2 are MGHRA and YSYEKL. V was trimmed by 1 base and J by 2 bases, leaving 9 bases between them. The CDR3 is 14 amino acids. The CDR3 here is CASSQGAVTYEQYF. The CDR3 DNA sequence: TGCGCCAGCAGCCAAGGCGCGGTTACCTACGAGCAGTACTTC.

The CDR3 spells CASADSGRVSYEQYF. CDR3 DNA: TGTGCCAGCGCCGACAGCGGGAGGGTCTCCTACGAGCAGTACTTC. V and J are TRBV12-3 or TRBV12-4 and TRBJ2-7, with 10 bases fitting TRBD2. With 8 bases clipped from V and 0 bases from J, the junction kept 7 bases outside the gene matches. The CDR3 is 15 amino acids.

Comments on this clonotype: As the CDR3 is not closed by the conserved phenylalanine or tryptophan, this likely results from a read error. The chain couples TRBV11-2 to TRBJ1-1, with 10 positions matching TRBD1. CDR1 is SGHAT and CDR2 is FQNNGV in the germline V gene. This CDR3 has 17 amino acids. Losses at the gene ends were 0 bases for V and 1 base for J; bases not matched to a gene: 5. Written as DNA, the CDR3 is TGTGCCAGCAGCTTAGAGGGGACAGGGGCCAAGAACACTGAAGCTTTCCTT. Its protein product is CASSLEGTGAKNTEAFL.

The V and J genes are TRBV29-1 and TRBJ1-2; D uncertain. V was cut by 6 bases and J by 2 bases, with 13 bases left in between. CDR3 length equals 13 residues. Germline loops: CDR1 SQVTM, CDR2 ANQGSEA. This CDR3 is CSVREEENYGYTF. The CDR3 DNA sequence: TGCAGCGTGAGGGAGGAGGAGAACTATGGCTACACCTTC.

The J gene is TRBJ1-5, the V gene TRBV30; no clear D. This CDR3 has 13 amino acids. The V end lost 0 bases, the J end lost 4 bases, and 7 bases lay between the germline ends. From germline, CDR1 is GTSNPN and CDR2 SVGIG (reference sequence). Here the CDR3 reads CAWSVNKNQPQHF. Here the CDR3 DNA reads TGTGCCTGGAGTGTGAACAAAAATCAGCCCCAGCATTTT.

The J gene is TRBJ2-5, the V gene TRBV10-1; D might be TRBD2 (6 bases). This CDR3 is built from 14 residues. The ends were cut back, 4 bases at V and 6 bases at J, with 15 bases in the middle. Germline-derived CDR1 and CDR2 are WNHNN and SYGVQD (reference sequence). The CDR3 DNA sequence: TGCGCCAGCAGTGGGACGGGAGCTCGCAAGACCCAGTACTTC. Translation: CASSGTGARKTQYF.

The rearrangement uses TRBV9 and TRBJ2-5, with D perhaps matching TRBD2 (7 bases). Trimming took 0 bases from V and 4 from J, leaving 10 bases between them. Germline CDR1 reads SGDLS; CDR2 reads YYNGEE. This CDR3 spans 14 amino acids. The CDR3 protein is CASSVAGGPETQYF. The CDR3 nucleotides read TGTGCCAGCAGCGTAGCGGGGGGCCCAGAGACCCAGTACTTC.

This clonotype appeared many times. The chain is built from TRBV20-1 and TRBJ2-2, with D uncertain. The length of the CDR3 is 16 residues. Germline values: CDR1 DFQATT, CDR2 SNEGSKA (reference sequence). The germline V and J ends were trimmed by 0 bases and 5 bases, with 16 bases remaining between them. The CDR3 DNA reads TGCAGTGCTAGAGATAATAGGGCTTTGAGGACCGGGGAGCTGTTTTTT. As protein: CSARDNRALRTGELFF.

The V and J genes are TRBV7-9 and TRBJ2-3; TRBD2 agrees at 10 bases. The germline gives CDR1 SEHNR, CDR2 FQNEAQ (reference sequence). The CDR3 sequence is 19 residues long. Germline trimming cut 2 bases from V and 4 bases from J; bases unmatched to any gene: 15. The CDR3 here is CASSLRLAGEVSNPDTQYF. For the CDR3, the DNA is TGTGCCAGCAGCTTACGGCTAGCGGGAGAAGTCTCAAATCCAGATACGCAGTATTTT.

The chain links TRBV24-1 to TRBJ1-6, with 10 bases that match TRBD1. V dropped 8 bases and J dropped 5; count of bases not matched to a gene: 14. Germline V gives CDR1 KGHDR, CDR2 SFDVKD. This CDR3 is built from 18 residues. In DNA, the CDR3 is TGTGCCACCATCCGGGACAGGGGACGTCGTCAAGATAATTCACCCCTCCACTTT. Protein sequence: CATIRDRGRRQDNSPLHF.

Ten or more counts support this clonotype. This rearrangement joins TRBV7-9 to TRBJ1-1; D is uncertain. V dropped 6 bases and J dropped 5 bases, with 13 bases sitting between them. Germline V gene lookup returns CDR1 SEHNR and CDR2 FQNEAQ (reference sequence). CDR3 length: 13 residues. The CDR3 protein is CASSRLGGTEAFF. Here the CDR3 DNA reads TGTGCCAGCAGTAGGCTAGGAGGGACTGAAGCTTTCTTT.

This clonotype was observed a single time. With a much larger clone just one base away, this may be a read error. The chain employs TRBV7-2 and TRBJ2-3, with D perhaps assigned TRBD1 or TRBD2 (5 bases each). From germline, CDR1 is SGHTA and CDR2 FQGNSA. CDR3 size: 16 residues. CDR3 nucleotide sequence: TGTGCCAGCGGCTTAGAAACGGGACCACGCACAGATACGCAGTATTTT. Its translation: CASGLETGPRTDTQYF. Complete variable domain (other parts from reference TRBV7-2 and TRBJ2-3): GAGVSQSPSNKVTEKGKDVELRCDPISGHTALYWYRQSLGQGLEFLIYFQGNSAPDKSGLPSDRFSAERTGGSVSTLTIQRTQQEDSAVYLCASGLETGPRTDTQYFGPGTRLTVL.

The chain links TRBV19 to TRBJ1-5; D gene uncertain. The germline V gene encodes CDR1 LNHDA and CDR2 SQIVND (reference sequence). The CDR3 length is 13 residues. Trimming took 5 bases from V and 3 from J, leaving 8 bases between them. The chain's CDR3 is CASSLRVNQPQHF. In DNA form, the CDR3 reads TGTGCCAGTAGTCTCAGAGTCAATCAGCCCCAGCATTTT.